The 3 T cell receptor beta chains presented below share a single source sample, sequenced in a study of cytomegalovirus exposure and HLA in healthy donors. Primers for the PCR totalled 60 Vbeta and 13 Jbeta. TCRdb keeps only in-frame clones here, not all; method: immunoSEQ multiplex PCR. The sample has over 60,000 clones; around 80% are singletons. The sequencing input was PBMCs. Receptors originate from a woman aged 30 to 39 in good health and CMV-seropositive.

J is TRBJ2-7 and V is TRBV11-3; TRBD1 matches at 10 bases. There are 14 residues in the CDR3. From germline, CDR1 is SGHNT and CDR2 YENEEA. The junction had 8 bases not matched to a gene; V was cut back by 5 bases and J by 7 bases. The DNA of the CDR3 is TGTGCCAGCAGCCCTCGGACAGGGGGGGAAGAGCAGTACTTC. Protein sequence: CASSPRTGGEEQYF.

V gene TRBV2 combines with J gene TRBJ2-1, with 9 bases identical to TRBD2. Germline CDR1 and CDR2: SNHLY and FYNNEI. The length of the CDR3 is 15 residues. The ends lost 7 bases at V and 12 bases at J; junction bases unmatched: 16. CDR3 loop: CASIHAGGRGLGQFF. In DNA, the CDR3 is TGTGCCAGCATTCACGCGGGAGGGAGGGGCTTGGGGCAGTTCTTC.

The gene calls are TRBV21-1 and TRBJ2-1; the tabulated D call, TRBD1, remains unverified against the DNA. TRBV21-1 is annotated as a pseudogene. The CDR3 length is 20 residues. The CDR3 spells CASSKFWVGGAKGAGHEQFF. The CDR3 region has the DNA TGTGCCAGCAGCAAATTTTGGGTTGGAGGGGCTAAGGGGGCTGGTCATGAGCAGTTCTTC.